A selection of T cell receptor beta chains follows, all from one sample in a study of blood T cells in healthy people across ages. Via MiXCR, TCRdb re-called the 5' RACE reads, giving one row per CDR3 protein. The sample holds hundreds of thousands of distinct CDR3 sequences, around 68% seen once. The sample consisted of blood. These receptors came from a man younger than 40 in good health. The CDR3 runs from the conserved cysteine through the conserved F or W. Fields, in order: J gene, V gene, clone size, D gene, CDR3 DNA, CDR3 protein. A D gene is named only where the DNA matches it firmly. The size entry is marked missing in some rows and otherwise reads once, few, many or a size class.

j_gene: TRBJ2-5; v_gene: TRBV28; abundance: NA; d_gene: NA; CDR3nt: TGTGCCAGCAGCCGTGGGACGGAGACCCAGTACTTC; CDR3aa: CASSRGTETQYF
j_gene: TRBJ2-7; v_gene: TRBV28; abundance: NA; d_gene: TRBD1; CDR3nt: TGTGCCAGCACCTCGGGACAGGCCGCCTCCTACGAGCAGTACTTC; CDR3aa: CASTSGQAASYEQYF
j_gene: TRBJ2-4; v_gene: TRBV6-2/TRBV6-3; abundance: NA; d_gene: TRBD1; CDR3nt: TGTGCCAGCACTTACAGGGGAGACATTCAGTACTTC; CDR3aa: CASTYRGDIQYF
j_gene: TRBJ2-3; v_gene: TRBV20-1; abundance: NA; d_gene: TRBD2; CDR3nt: TGCAGTGCTACCTCCCTAGCGGGGGGCTTGGAGGATACGCAGTATTTT; CDR3aa: CSATSLAGGLEDTQYF
j_gene: TRBJ2-1; v_gene: TRBV6-6; abundance: NA; d_gene: TRBD2; CDR3nt: TGTGCCAGCAGCCCCACTAGCGGGGGGCCCTCCTACAATGAGCAGTTCTTC; CDR3aa: CASSPTSGGPSYNEQFF
j_gene: TRBJ2-2; v_gene: TRBV10-3; abundance: NA; d_gene: NA; CDR3nt: TGTGCCGTGCTCGACAGGCGAAATACTACGAACACCGGGGAGCTGTTTTTT; CDR3aa: CAVLDRRNTTNTGELFF
j_gene: TRBJ2-3; v_gene: TRBV10-3; abundance: NA; d_gene: NA; CDR3nt: TGTGCCATCAGTGAAGGCAGGGACACAGATACGCAGTATTTT; CDR3aa: CAISEGRDTDTQYF
j_gene: TRBJ2-3; v_gene: TRBV6-2/TRBV6-3; abundance: NA; d_gene: NA; CDR3nt: TGTGCCAGCAGTTACATCAGGGTAACAGATACGCAGTATTTT; CDR3aa: CASSYIRVTDTQYF
j_gene: TRBJ1-1; v_gene: TRBV5-1; abundance: once; d_gene: NA; CDR3nt: TGCGCCAGCAGCCCCGCGGAGGGTCGGAGCGACACTGAAGCTTTCTTT; CDR3aa: CASSPAEGRSDTEAFF
j_gene: TRBJ2-1; v_gene: TRBV7-2; abundance: NA; d_gene: TRBD2; CDR3nt: TGTGCCAGCAGCTCACCTTCGCGGACTAGCGGGGGGCCCTCCCCCTACAATGAGCAGTTCTTC; CDR3aa: CASSSPSRTSGGPSPYNEQFF
j_gene: TRBJ2-3; v_gene: TRBV7-2; abundance: NA; d_gene: TRBD2; CDR3nt: TGTGCCAGCAGCCCCCGACTAGCGGGGGGGCTAGGTGATACGCAGTATTTT; CDR3aa: CASSPRLAGGLGDTQYF
j_gene: TRBJ2-1; v_gene: TRBV29-1; abundance: NA; d_gene: NA; CDR3nt: TGCAGCGCCTCATGGGATGAGCAGTTCTTC; CDR3aa: CSASWDEQFF
j_gene: TRBJ1-1; v_gene: TRBV15; abundance: few; d_gene: NA; CDR3nt: TGTGCCACCAGCAGGGCCTTTGAGGGGGTTGCTTTCTTT; CDR3aa: CATSRAFEGVAFF
j_gene: TRBJ2-1; v_gene: TRBV4-3; abundance: few; d_gene: TRBD2; CDR3nt: TGCGCCAGCAGCCACATTGGACTAGTGGTTCAGGATGAGCAGTTCTTC; CDR3aa: CASSHIGLVVQDEQFF
j_gene: TRBJ2-3; v_gene: TRBV7-2; abundance: NA; d_gene: TRBD2; CDR3nt: TGTGCCAGCAGCTTAGAGGCGGGGGTTCAGGGAGATACGCAGTATTTT; CDR3aa: CASSLEAGVQGDTQYF
j_gene: TRBJ2-5; v_gene: TRBV6-1; abundance: NA; d_gene: NA; CDR3nt: TGTGCCAGCAGTGAAGTGGGAGGCAGGGGGCAAGAGACCCAGTACTTC; CDR3aa: CASSEVGGRGQETQYF
j_gene: TRBJ1-2; v_gene: TRBV3-1; abundance: NA; d_gene: NA; CDR3nt: TGTGCCAGCAGCCAAGGGGCTCTGGCAGCCCATTATGGCTACACCTTC; CDR3aa: CASSQGALAAHYGYTF